Listed here are 15 T cell receptor beta chains from one sample, sequenced in a study of T cells in women clearing cervical HPV infection. Sequenced by immunoSEQ multiplex PCR; TCRdb stores in-frame clones only, minus some. In total, the table holds 30,000 to 35,000 clones. The sequenced material came from blood buffy coat. All receptors derive from a woman aged 18 to 75 with a cervical HPV16 infection that either progressed to CIN3+ or cleared (not recorded which).

Points on this clone: The read terminates 3 residues ahead of where the CDR3 ends, so the germline J gene completes it. V gene TRBV10-2 combines with J gene TRBJ1-1; 10 nucleotides align to TRBD1. V was pared by 5 bases and J by 3 bases, with 9 bases of the junction left unmatched. The CDR3 is 16 amino acids. Germline V CDR1 and CDR2: WSHSY, SAAADI. The CDR3 DNA, read in part, is TGCGCCAGCAGTTACCTCGTGACAGGGGGCCACACTGAA. Its protein product is CASSYLVTGGHTE. The entire CDR3 protein is CASSYLVTGGHTEAFF.

To note about this clone: One end of the junction does not line up with germline, which may come from a read error. The read ends 3 residues before the CDR3 terminus; that terminus is restored from the germline J gene. This chain links TRBV4-2 with TRBJ1-6; D remains ambiguous. From germline, CDR1 is LGHNA and CDR2 YNFKEQ. There are 16 residues in the CDR3. Partial CDR3 DNA: TGCGCCAGCAGCCAAGATTATTCAGTCTATAATTCACCC. Translating it yields CASSQDYSVYNSP. The CDR3 reads in full as CASSQDYSVYNSPLHF.

Worth noting for this clone: One junction end does not reproduce the germline sequence, and a read error may be involved. The CDR3 is cut off 3 residues early in the read; its end comes from the germline J gene. This chain joins TRBV4-2 and TRBJ2-3; D ambiguous. CDR1 LGHNA and CDR2 YNFKEQ come from the germline V gene. This CDR3 has 13 amino acids. The chain's CDR3 is CASSQEGTDTQYF. The sequenced part of the CDR3 DNA is TGCGCCAGCAGCCAAGAAGGGACAGATACG.

A remark on this clone: The read halts 3 residues ahead of the CDR3 end, with the missing end drawn from the germline J gene. This rearrangement joins TRBV5-5 to TRBJ1-1, with D perhaps matching TRBD1 (6 bases). This CDR3 comprises 13 residues. V was clipped by 5 bases and J by 5 bases, with 13 bases between them. Germline V gene data show CDR1 as SGHKS and CDR2 as YYEKEE (reference sequence). The CDR3 DNA, read in part, is TGTGCCAGCAGTTTGCAGGGGTTAACTGAA. Translated, it gives CASSLQGLTE. The entire CDR3 is CASSLQGLTEAFF.

About this clone itself: The CDR3 end falls 3 residues outside the read, so it is completed with the germline J gene. The chain has TRBV5-1 and TRBJ1-6, with 9 bases matching TRBD1. V gave up 3 bases and J gave up 8 bases; unmatched junction bases: 0. This CDR3 region has 13 residues. Per the germline V gene, CDR1 is SGHRS and CDR2 is YFSETQ. CDR3 bases read: TGCGCCAGCAGCTGGGACAGGGATTCACCC. It encodes CASSWDRDSP. The entire CDR3 sequence reads CASSWDRDSPLHF.

As regards this clone: The CDR3 end lies 3 residues beyond the end of the read and is filled in from the germline J gene. This rearrangement joins TRBV2 to TRBJ1-5; the D gene is possibly TRBD1 (6 bases). The V end was cut by 5 bases, the J end by 3 bases, with 11 bases between. Germline V gene data show CDR1 as SNHLY and CDR2 as FYNNEI. The CDR3 has 14 amino acids. CDR3 DNA (partial): TGTGCCAGCAGTTCGGACAGAGCCAATCAGCCC. This sequence encodes CASSSDRANQP. The CDR3 as a whole reads CASSSDRANQPQHF.

About this clone itself: From the germline J gene comes the end of the CDR3, since the read stops 3 residues before it. The gene calls are TRBV3-1 (or the pseudogene TRBV3-2) and TRBJ2-5; D is unclear. This CDR3 spans 13 amino acids. Trimming pared 1 base from V and 3 bases from J, leaving 6 bases between. CDR1 is LGHDT, CDR2 YNNKEL, per germline (reference sequence). The CDR3 sequence: CASSQVIEETQYF. The DNA read from the CDR3 is TGTGCCAGCAGCCAAGTAATAGAAGAGACC.

About this clone itself: Coverage ceases 3 residues before the CDR3 finishes, and the germline J gene fills in the end. The chain is built from TRBV2 and TRBJ2-7; 10 bases map to TRBD1. The CDR3 length is 14 residues. The germline gives CDR1 SNHLY, CDR2 FYNNEI. J lost 2 bases, V lost 3 bases, and 1 base had no gene match. The CDR3 sequence is CASSEGQGTYEQYF. CDR3 bases read: TGTGCCAGCAGTGAGGGACAGGGGACCTACGAG.

To note about this clone: The sequenced fragment ends 3 residues before the CDR3 boundary, so the rest is inferred from the germline J gene. This chain uses TRBV30 with TRBJ1-2; D unclear. The germline V gene encodes CDR1 GTSNPN and CDR2 SVGIG (reference sequence). The V and J ends lost 1 base and 6 bases respectively, with 9 bases between them. CDR3 length: 12 amino acids. The CDR3 DNA, read in part, is TGTGCCTGGAGTGGGGTAGGGCATGGC. Translated, it gives CAWSGVGHG. The entire CDR3 is CAWSGVGHGYTF.

About this clone: Read sequence stops 3 residues before the CDR3 end, and the germline J gene provides the missing end. The chain has TRBV11-2 and TRBJ2-5; TRBD1 matches 7 bases. The CDR3 runs to 13 residues. V was clipped by 6 bases and J by 2 bases; unmatched bases: 3. Germline V gives CDR1 SGHAT, CDR2 FQNNGV. The CDR3 loop is CASRGDRQETQYF. The sequenced part of the CDR3 DNA is TGTGCCAGCAGGGGGGACAGACAAGAGACC.

Notes on this clone: Coverage ceases 3 residues before the CDR3 finishes, and the germline J gene fills in the end. The chain carries TRBV5-1 and TRBJ2-1; the match to TRBD2 covers 11 bases. Germline CDR1 is SGHRS and CDR2 is YFSETQ. The CDR3 is made up of 15 amino acids. Trimming cost V 3 bases and J 3 bases; bases outside gene matches: 2. CDR3 region: CASSSSGGNYNEQFF. CDR3 bases read: TGCGCCAGCAGCTCTAGCGGGGGGAACTACAATGAG.

A remark on this clone: With the read ending 3 residues before the CDR3 end, the germline J gene is used to fill in that end. The chain is built from TRBV10-1 and TRBJ1-2; D uncertain. Germline loops: CDR1 WNHNN, CDR2 SYGVQD (reference sequence). CDR3 size: 17 residues. CDR3 in amino acids: CASSEKASGRGTYDYTF. Partial CDR3 DNA: TGCGCCAGCAGTGAGAAGGCTAGCGGGAGAGGCACCTACGAC.

As regards this clone: Read sequence stops 3 residues before the CDR3 end, and the germline J gene provides the missing end. The chain couples TRBV19 to TRBJ1-1; 8 bases line up with TRBD1. Germline CDR1 LNHDA, CDR2 SQIVND (reference sequence). V trimming: 6 bases; J trimming: 5 bases; junction bases outside the gene matches: 5. CDR3 length equals 13 residues. Partial CDR3 DNA: TGTGCCAGTAGCATCAACAGGGGGACTGAA. Translated: CASSINRGTE. The complete CDR3 protein is CASSINRGTEAFF.

Turning to this clone: The read comes to an end 3 residues before the CDR3 does, leaving the germline J gene to fill in the end. V usage is TRBV4-2 and J usage is TRBJ1-2; weak D call: TRBD1 (5 bases). Trimming left V 1 base short and J 0 bases short, with 12 bases between. This CDR3 spans 16 amino acids. The V gene's germline CDR1 is LGHNA and CDR2 YNFKEQ. The part of the CDR3 DNA that was read is TGTGCCAGCAGCCAAGTACAGGAAACACCTAACTATGGC. Its translation is CASSQVQETPNYG. The whole CDR3 protein reads CASSQVQETPNYGYTF.

Comment on this clone: The sequence runs out 3 residues before the end of the CDR3; the remainder is reconstructed from the germline J gene. The chain is built from TRBV7-2 and TRBJ2-1; maybe TRBD2 (7 bases). The V end lost 0 bases, the J end lost 6 bases, and 9 bases lay between the germline ends. The CDR3 extends over 14 amino acids. Germline lookup yields CDR1 SGHTA and CDR2 FQGNSA. The CDR3 bases that were read are TGTGCCAGCAGCTTAGCGAGGGGGGGCAATGAG. It yields the protein CASSLARGGNE. The whole CDR3 region reads CASSLARGGNEQFF. Variable domain in full (rest from reference TRBV7-2 and TRBJ2-1): GAGVSQSPSNKVTEKGKDVELRCDPISGHTALYWYRQSLGQGLEFLIYFQGNSAPDKSGLPSDRFSAERTGGSVSTLTIQRTQQEDSAVYLCASSLARGGNEQFFGPGTRLTVL.